Shown below are 9 T cell receptor beta chains from a single sample sequenced in a study of blood T cell repertoires in COVID-19. Assay used: immunoSEQ multiplex PCR; TCRdb lists only in-frame clones, some missing. The sample has under 35,000 clones; approximately 83% are singletons. The specimen was peripheral blood. The receptor source for this set is a man aged 65-85 years with active COVID-19.

This chain uses TRBV7-3 with TRBJ2-2, with D maybe TRBD1 (8 bases). V lost 4 bases and J lost 2, with 17 bases in between. The CDR3 contains 17 residues. Germline CDR1 is SGHTA and CDR2 is FQGTGA. CDR3 sequence reads: CASSSEGGTGNTGELFF. The CDR3 region has the DNA TGTGCCAGCAGCTCCGAGGGGGGGACAGGCAACACCGGGGAGCTGTTTTTT.

The V call is TRBV4-1, the J call TRBJ2-5, with 9 bases that match TRBD2. The V gene's germline CDR1 is MGHRA and CDR2 YSYEKL. J lost 3 bases, V lost 1 base, and 3 bases had no gene match. The CDR3 contains 15 residues. The CDR3 DNA is TGCGCCAGCAGCCAAGGCGGCGGGGGGGAAGAGACCCAGTACTTC. This gives the protein CASSQGGGGEETQYF.

This clone was counted once. The chain is built from TRBV10-2 and TRBJ1-1; a weak D match, TRBD1 (6 bases). Germline lookup yields CDR1 WSHSY and CDR2 SAAADI. Trimming took off 6 bases at V and 4 bases at J, with 9 bases between the two ends. CDR3 length: 12 residues. CDR3 in amino acids: CASREDSTEAFF. CDR3 bases: TGCGCCAGCAGGGAGGACAGCACTGAAGCTTTCTTT.

The rearrangement joins TRBV7-2 to TRBJ2-1, with D maybe TRBD2 (6 bases). The CDR3 has 15 residues. Trimming shortened V by 3 bases and J by 5 bases, and 14 bases separated the two germline ends. The germline gives CDR1 SGHTA, CDR2 FQGNSA. CDR3 sequence (DNA): TGTGCCAGCAGCTTTCGGGTTGGGGGGAACAATGAGCAGTTCTTC. It is translated as CASSFRVGGNNEQFF.

The DNA of the CDR3 is TGTGCCAGCTCACCACCCGGCAGGTCTGGTGAGCAGTTCTTC. Protein product: CASSPPGRSGEQFF. The gene calls are TRBV18 and TRBJ2-1; D gene uncertain. This CDR3 has 14 residues. Per the germline V gene, CDR1 is KGHSH and CDR2 is LQKENI. V was clipped by 0 bases and J by 9 bases, with 12 bases between them.

The V and J genes are TRBV2 and TRBJ2-1; 12 nucleotides match TRBD2. Germline V lookup: CDR1 SNHLY, CDR2 FYNNEI. There are 13 residues in the CDR3. V lost 10 bases, J lost 8 bases, and 6 bases stayed unmatched. The CDR3 DNA is TGTGCCACGACTAGCGGGAGTTCGGATGAGCAGTTCTTC. This gives the protein CATTSGSSDEQFF. The whole variable domain, filled in from reference TRBV2 and TRBJ2-1, reads EPEVTQTPSHQVTQMGQEVILRCVPISNHLYFYWYRQILGQKVEFLVSFYNNEISEKSEIFDDQFSVERPDGSNFTLKIRSTKLEDSAMYFCATTSGSSDEQFFGPGTRLTVL.

This clone was picked up a small number of times. The rearrangement joins TRBV4-1 to TRBJ1-5, with 7 bases lining up with TRBD1. Germline V gene lookup returns CDR1 MGHRA and CDR2 YSYEKL. CDR3 length: 14 amino acids. Trimming removed 3 bases from V and 3 bases from J; junction bases left unmatched: 2. This CDR3 is CASSHGQANQPQHF. In nucleotides, the CDR3 is TGCGCCAGCAGCCACGGACAGGCCAATCAGCCCCAGCATTTT.

V usage is TRBV9 and J usage is TRBJ2-3; D remains unclear. Trimming shortened V by 0 bases and J by 5 bases, and 7 bases separated the two germline ends. The germline V gene encodes CDR1 SGDLS and CDR2 YYNGEE. The CDR3 has 13 residues. The CDR3 bases are TGTGCCAGCAGCGTAGGTCAATTAGATACGCAGTATTTT. It is translated as CASSVGQLDTQYF.

The chain joins TRBV4-2 to TRBJ2-1; a weak D match, TRBD1 (5 bases). Germline V gene data show CDR1 as LGHNA and CDR2 as YNFKEQ. The CDR3 is made up of 18 amino acids. Trimming removed 0 bases from V and 0 bases from J, with 15 bases in between. Written as DNA, the CDR3 is TGTGCCAGCAGCCAAGAGGACACAAGGAGCAGCTCCTACAATGAGCAGTTCTTC. This sequence encodes CASSQEDTRSSSYNEQFF.